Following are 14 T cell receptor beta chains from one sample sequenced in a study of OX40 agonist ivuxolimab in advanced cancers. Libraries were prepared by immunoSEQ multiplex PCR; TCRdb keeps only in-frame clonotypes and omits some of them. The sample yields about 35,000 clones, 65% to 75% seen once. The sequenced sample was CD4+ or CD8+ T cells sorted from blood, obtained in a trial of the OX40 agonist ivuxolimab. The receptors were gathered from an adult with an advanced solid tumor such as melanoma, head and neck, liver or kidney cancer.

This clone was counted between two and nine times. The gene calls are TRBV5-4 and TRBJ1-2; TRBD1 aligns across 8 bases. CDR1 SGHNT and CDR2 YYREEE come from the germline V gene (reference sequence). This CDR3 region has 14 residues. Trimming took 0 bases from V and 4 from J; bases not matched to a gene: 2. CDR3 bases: TGTGCCAGCAGCTTGGAGACAGGGGCCTATGGCTACACCTTC. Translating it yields CASSLETGAYGYTF.

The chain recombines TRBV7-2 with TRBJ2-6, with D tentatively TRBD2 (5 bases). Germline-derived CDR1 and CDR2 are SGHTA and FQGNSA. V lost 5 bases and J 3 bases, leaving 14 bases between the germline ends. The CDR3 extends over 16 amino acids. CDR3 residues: CASSTLGGFGANVLTF. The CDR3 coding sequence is TGTGCCAGCAGCACCCTAGGAGGCTTTGGGGCCAACGTCCTGACTTTC.

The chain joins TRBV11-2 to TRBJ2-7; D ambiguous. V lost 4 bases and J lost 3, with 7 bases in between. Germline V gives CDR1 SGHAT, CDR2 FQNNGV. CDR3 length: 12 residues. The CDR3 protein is CASSSRLYEQYF. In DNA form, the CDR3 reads TGTGCCAGCAGCTCACGACTCTACGAGCAGTACTTC.

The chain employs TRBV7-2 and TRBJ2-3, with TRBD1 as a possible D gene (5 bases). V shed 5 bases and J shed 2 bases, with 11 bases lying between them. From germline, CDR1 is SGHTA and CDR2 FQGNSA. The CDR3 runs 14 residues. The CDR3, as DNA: TGTGCCAGCAGCCCGGACATGACCACAGATACGCAGTATTTT. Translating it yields CASSPDMTTDTQYF.

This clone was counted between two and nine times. This CDR3 reads CASSRDTPDEAFF. The DNA of the CDR3 is TGTGCCAGCAGCCGGGACACTCCAGATGAAGCTTTCTTT. The rearrangement uses TRBV7-9 and TRBJ1-1, with D maybe TRBD1 (6 bases). The CDR3 runs 13 residues. CDR1 SEHNR and CDR2 FQNEAQ come from the germline V gene (reference sequence). Trimming took off 5 bases at V and 7 bases at J, with 14 bases between the two ends.

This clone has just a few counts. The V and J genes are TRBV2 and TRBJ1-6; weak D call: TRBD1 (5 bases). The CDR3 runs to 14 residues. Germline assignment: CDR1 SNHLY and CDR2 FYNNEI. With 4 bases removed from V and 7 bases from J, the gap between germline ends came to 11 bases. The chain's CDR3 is CASSVGTENSPLHF. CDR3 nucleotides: TGTGCCAGCAGTGTCGGGACGGAGAATTCACCCCTCCACTTT.

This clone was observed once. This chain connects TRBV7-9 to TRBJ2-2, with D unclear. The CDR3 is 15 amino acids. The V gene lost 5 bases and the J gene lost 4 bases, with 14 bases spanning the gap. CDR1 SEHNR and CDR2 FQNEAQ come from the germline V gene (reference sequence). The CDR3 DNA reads TGTGCCAGCAGCCCTAGGACGGATATCACCGGGGAGCTGTTTTTT. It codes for CASSPRTDITGELFF.

The DNA for the CDR3 is TGCGCCAGCAGTGAAACCAGAGACACTGAAGCTTTCTTT. Its translation: CASSETRDTEAFF. V gene TRBV5-1 combines with J gene TRBJ1-1, with D hard to call. Germline CDR1 is SGHRS and CDR2 is YFSETQ. This CDR3 region has 13 residues. V lost 5 bases and J lost 3, with 11 bases in between. The variable domain in full, completed from reference TRBV5-1 and TRBJ1-1, reads KAGVTQTPRYLIKTRGQQVTLSCSPISGHRSVSWYQQTPGQGLQFLFEYFSETQRNKGNFPGRFSGRQFSNSRSEMNVSTLELGDSALYLCASSETRDTEAFFGQGTRLTVV.

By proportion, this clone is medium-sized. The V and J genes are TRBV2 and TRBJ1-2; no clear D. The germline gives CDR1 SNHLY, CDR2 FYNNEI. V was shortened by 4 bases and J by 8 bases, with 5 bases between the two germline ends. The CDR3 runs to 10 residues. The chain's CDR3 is CASSASGYTF. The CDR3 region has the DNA TGTGCCAGCAGTGCATCCGGCTACACCTTC.

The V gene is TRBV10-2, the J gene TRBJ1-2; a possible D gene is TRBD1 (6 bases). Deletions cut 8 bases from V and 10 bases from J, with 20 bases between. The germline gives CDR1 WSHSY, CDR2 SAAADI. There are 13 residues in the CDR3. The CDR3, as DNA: TGCGCCAGCGGTGGGGGACAAAACGGAGTCTACACCTTC. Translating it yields CASGGGQNGVYTF.

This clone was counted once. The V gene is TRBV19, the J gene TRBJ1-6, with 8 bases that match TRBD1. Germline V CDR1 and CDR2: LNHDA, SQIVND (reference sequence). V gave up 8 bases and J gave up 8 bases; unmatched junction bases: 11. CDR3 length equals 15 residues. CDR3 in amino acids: CASGQGLFVDSPLHF. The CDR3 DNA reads TGTGCCAGTGGACAGGGTCTGTTTGTCGATTCACCCCTCCACTTT.

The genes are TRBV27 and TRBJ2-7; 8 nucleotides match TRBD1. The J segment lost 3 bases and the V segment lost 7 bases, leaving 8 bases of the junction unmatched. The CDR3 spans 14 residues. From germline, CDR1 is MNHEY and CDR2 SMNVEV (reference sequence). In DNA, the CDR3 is TGTGCCAGCAACCTAGGACAGGGTGTCTACGAGCAGTACGTC. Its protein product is CASNLGQGVYEQYV.

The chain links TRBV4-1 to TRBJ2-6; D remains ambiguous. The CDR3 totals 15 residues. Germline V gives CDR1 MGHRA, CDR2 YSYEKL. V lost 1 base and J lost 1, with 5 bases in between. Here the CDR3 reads CASSQVGSGANVLTF. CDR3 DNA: TGCGCCAGCAGCCAAGTCGGGTCTGGGGCCAACGTCCTGACTTTC.

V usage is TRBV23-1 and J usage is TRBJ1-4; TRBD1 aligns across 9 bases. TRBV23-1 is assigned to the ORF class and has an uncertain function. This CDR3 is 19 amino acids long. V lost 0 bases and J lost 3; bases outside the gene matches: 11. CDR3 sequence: CASSQSSRDRARANEKLFF. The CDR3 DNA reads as TGCGCCAGCAGTCAATCGTCCCGGGACAGGGCACGAGCTAATGAAAAACTGTTTTTT.